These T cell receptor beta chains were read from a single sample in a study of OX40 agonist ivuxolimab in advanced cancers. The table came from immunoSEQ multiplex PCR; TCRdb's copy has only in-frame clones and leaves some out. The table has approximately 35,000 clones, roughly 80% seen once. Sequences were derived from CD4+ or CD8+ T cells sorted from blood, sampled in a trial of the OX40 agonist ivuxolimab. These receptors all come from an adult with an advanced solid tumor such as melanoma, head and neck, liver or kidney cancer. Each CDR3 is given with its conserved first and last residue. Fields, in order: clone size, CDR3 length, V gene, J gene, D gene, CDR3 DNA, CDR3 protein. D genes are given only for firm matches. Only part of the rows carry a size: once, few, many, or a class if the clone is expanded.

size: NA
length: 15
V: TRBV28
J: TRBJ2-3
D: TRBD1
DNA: TGTGCCAGCAGCCTCGGGACAGTTCACACAGATACGCAGTATTTT
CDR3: CASSLGTVHTDTQYF

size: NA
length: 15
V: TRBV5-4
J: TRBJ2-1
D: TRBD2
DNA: TGTGCCAGCAGCTTGGGACTAGCGGGGGGGTTGGAGCAGTTCTTC
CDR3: CASSLGLAGGLEQFF

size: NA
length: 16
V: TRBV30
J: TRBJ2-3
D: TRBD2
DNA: TGTGCCTGGAGTGTAGGTGGACTAGCGAGGGCAGATACGCAGTATTTT
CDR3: CAWSVGGLARADTQYF

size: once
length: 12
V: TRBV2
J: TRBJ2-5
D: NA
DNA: TGTGCCAGCAGTCAGGACTCAGAGACCCAGTACTTC
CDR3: CASSQDSETQYF

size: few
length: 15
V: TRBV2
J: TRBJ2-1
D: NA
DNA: TGTGCTACCAGCAGGGCGCCGGGGGCGAGGAATGAGCAGTTCTTC
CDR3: CATSRAPGARNEQFF

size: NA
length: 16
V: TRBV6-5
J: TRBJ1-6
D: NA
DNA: TGTGCCAGCAGTTCCCCAGGTGGGCAGAGGGGTTCACCCCTCCACTTT
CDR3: CASSSPGGQRGSPLHF

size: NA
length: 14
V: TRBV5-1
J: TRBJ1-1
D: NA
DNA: TGCGCCAGCAGCTTTGGGAGCCAGAACACTGAAGCTTTCTTT
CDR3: CASSFGSQNTEAFF

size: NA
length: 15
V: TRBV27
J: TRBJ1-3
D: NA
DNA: TGTGCCAGCAGTCATTGGACCGGCTCTGGAAACACCATATATTTT
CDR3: CASSHWTGSGNTIYF

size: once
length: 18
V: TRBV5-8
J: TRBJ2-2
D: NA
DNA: TGTGCCAGCAGCATAACGGGACTCGTAGAGACGAACACCGGGGAGCTGTTTTTT
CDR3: CASSITGLVETNTGELFF

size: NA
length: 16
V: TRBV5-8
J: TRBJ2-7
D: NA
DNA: TGTGCCAGCAGCGACAATCCGGGACGGCAGATACACGAGCAGTACTTC
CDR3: CASSDNPGRQIHEQYF

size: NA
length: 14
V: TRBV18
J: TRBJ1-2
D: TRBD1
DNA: TGTGCCAGCTCACCCGACAGGGCTAACTATGGCTACACCTTC
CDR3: CASSPDRANYGYTF

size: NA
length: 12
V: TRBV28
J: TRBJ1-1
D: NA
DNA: TGTGCCAGCAGCCCGAGGGCAAGGGAAGCTTTCTTT
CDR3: CASSPRAREAFF

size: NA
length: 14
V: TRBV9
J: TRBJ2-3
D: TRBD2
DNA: TGTGCCAGCAGCTCTAGCGGGTTCACAGATACGCAGTATTTT
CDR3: CASSSSGFTDTQYF

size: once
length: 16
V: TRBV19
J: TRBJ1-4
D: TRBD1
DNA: TGTGCCAGTAGTTTTCAACACAGGGGAGATATGAGAAAACTGTTTTTT
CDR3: CASSFQHRGDMRKLFF

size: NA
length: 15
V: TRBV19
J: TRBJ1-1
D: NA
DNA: TGTGCCAGTAGTCCTCGTGAAGCCCGGGGCACTGAAGCTTTCTTT
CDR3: CASSPREARGTEAFF

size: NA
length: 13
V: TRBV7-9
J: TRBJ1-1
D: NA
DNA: TGTGCCAGCAGCTTCGGAAAGAACACTGAAGCTTTCTTT
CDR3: CASSFGKNTEAFF

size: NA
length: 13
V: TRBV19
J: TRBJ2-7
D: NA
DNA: TGTGCCAGTAGTGAGGGGTTCTCCTACGAGCAGTACTTC
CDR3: CASSEGFSYEQYF

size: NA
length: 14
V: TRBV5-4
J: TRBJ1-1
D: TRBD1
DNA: TGTGCCAGCAGCTACGGACAGGGGTCCACTGAAGCTTTCTTT
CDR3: CASSYGQGSTEAFF

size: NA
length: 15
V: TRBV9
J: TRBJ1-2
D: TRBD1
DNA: TGTGCCAGCAGCGTAGTGACAGGGGGCACATATGGCTACACCTTC
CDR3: CASSVVTGGTYGYTF

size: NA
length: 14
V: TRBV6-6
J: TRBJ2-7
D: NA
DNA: TGTGCCAGCAGTTATAGCACCTCCTCCTACGAGCAGTACTTC
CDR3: CASSYSTSSYEQYF

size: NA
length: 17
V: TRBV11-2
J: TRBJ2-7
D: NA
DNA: TGTGCCAGCAGCTTAGTAGGGGCCGGGCTTAGCTCCTACGAGCAGTACTTC
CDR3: CASSLVGAGLSSYEQYF

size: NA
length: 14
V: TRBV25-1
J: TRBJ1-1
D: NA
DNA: TGTGCCAGCAGTGATTGGGGATTTAACACTGAAGCTTTCTTT
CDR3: CASSDWGFNTEAFF

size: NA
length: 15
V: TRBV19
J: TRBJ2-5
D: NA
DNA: TGTGCCAGTAGTATCGGCCAGGGGATGAGAGAGACCCAGTACTTC
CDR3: CASSIGQGMRETQYF

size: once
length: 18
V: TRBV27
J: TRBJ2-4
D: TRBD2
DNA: TGTGCCAGCAGTTTAACGGGCGGGGGGACCCTAGCCAAAAACATTCAGTACTTC
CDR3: CASSLTGGGTLAKNIQYF

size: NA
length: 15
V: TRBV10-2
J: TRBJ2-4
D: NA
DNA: TGCGCCAGCAGTGAGTGGATCGGGGGCACGGACATTCAGTACTTC
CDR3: CASSEWIGGTDIQYF

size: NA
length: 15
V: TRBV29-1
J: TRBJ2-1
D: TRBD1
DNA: TGCAGCGTGGACATCAGGGGGAGCTCCTACAATGAGCAGTTCTTC
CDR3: CSVDIRGSSYNEQFF

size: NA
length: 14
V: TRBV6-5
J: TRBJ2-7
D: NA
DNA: TGTGCCAGTTCCGACAGGACCCCTCAATACGAGCAGTACTTC
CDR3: CASSDRTPQYEQYF

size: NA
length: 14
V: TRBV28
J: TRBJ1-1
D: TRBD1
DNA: TGTGCCAGCAGATGGGACAGGGGGAACACTGAAGCTTTCTTT
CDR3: CASRWDRGNTEAFF

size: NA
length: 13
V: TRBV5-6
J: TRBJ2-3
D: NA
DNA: TGTGCCAGCAGCTTTCACAGGTCAGATACGCAGTATTTT
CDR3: CASSFHRSDTQYF

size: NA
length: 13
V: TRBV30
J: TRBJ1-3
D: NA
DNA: TGTGCCTGGAGAGCAGGATCTGGAAACACCATATATTTT
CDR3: CAWRAGSGNTIYF

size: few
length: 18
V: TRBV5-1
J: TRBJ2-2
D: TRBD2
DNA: TGCGCCAGCAGCTCATCCGGGACTACAGTGCGCAGCACCGGGGAGCTGTTTTTT
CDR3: CASSSSGTTVRSTGELFF

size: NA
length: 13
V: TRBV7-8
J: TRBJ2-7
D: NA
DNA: TGTGCCAGCAGCTTAGAAGGGGTCTACGAGCAGTACTTC
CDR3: CASSLEGVYEQYF

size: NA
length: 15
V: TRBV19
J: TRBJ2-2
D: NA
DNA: TGTGCCAGTAGTATTGTAAAACAGGGTGGCGGGGAGCTGTTTTTT
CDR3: CASSIVKQGGGELFF

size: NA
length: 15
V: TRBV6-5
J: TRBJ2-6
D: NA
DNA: TGTGCCAGCACCCCGGGGGGCGTCGGGGCCAACGTCCTGACTTTC
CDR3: CASTPGGVGANVLTF

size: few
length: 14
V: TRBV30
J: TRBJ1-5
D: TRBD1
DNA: TGTGCCTGGGGCTCAGAACAGGGGACTCAGCCCCAGCATTTT
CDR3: CAWGSEQGTQPQHF